The present T cell receptor beta chain was sequenced within a study of blood T cell repertoires in COVID-19 (dated by TCRdb to between 2020 and 2021). Concerning the study at large: The collaborator samples originated in the United States, Italy and Spain and spanned the acute and convalescent phases of COVID-19. Samples came from the ongoing ImmuneRACE study (first 160 participants) plus 1,254 subjects from 6 global collaborators. Subjects who had been exposed to COVID-19, were actively infected with it, or had recovered from it provided the deeply sampled blood TCRbeta repertoires that made up the dataset. The sample metadata nearly always contained a de-identified subject ID, COVID-19 status, age in years and sex. The repertoires were made available in a free public database intended to serve as a resource for research on the immune response to SARS-CoV-2. Where available, HLA class I and class II types were taken from metadata supplied by the sample provider and were not determined by assay-based typing. The material from the prospective study consisted of cDNA or gDNA derived from T cells, B-cell-depleted T cells, or PBMCs. Broad study findings and their caveats: Clinical and demographic metadata were provided uncurated, with the amount varying by source and participant.

The CDR3 has 16 amino acids, counting the end cysteine and phenylalanine. The sequence is cut down to CDR3 DNA, 48 bases in frame from base 1. From a lookup of the germline V gene (reference sequence), CDR1 and CDR2 are LNHDA and SQIVND. V is trimmed back by 5 bases and J by 4 bases, and the junction contains 7 bases that no gene match accounts for. One collaborating source in Seattle enrolled patients during active infection and followed them longitudinally through the course of disease. The collaborating institutions used their own protocols to collect whole blood in K2EDTA tubes. For TCRbeta analysis, collaborators shipped samples in one of three forms: frozen whole blood, isolated PBMCs, or DNA extracted from either of those sample types. The immunoSEQ Assay, a bias-controlled multiplex PCR, was used to amplify TCRbeta CDR3 regions from genomic DNA. The original pipeline was this. Within the assay, amplification of reference gene primers was used to estimate how many nucleated cells each sample contained. To quantify the absolute abundance of each unique TCRbeta CDR3 rearrangement, sequence reads were collapsed and filtered. For each sample, productive Simpson clonality was calculated as the square root of Simpson's diversity index across productive rearrangements. The source is immuneACCESS, and TCRdb retained only in-frame sequences with V and J called. Part of the clones is not carried over; for the studies checked, unresolved V genes explain less than half of this, and the remainder is unexplained. V and J calls and clone size follow that table, whereas D and trimming were derived from the DNA. This sample gives fewer than 600,000 clones in total; 89% of them show up just once. Of the sample, over 0.7% is held by the ten largest clones.

To note about this clone: Which antigen it targets is not known. Qualities for individual bases were not recorded, and no much larger clone is one base off.

The clonotype comes from a man aged 18 to 30 with COVID-19, enrolled during active disease. Sequencing used peripheral blood. Recombination joined TRBV19 with TRBJ2-1; TRBD2 matches 11 bases in the middle. The DNA is TGTGCCAGTAGTCCCCGGACTAGCGGGCCTTACAATGAGCAGTTCTTC. Its coded protein is CASSPRTSGPYNEQFF.